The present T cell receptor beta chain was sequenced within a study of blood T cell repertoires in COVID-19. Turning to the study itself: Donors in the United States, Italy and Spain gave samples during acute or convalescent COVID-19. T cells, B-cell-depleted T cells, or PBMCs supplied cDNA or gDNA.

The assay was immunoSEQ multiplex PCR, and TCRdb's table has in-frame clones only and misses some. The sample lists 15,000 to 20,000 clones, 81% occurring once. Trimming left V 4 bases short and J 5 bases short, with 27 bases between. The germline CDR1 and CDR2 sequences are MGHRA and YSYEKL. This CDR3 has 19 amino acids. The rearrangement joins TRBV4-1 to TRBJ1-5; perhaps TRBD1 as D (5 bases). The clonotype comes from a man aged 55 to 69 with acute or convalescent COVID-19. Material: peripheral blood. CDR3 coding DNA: TGCGCCAGCAGCCCCGCTCGGCAGGGCATCATCTCTGGGCATCAGCCCCAGCATTTT. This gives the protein CASSPARQGIISGHQPQHF.